A single sample is the source of the 7 T cell receptor beta chains below, sequenced in a study of regulatory T cells in long-lasting Graves disease. Construction of the TCR beta libraries employed iRepertoire HTBI primers in conjunction with Arm-PCR of CDR3 regions. TCRdb re-derived calls from the multiplex PCR reads in MiXCR, one entry per CDR3 protein. The sample consists of around 400,000 distinct CDR3 sequences, around a fifth of them appearing once. Sample time point: persistent/refractory GD, antithyroid drugs over 5 years with positive TRAb. After RNA was extracted from PBMCs, the TCR library was made from it. The starting material was peripheral blood mononuclear cells (PBMCs), obtained when the disease was refractory, from a patient treated with antithyroid drugs. All receptors come from a female donor with Graves disease.

Many counts were recorded for this clonotype. The genes are TRBV28 and TRBJ1-2, with unresolved D. The CDR3 loop spans 15 amino acids. Trimming shortened V by 3 bases and J by 6 bases, and 17 bases separated the two germline ends. Looked up from germline, CDR1 is MDHEN and CDR2 is SYDVKM. CDR3 sequence reads: CASSFGWPPTHGYTF. CDR3 in DNA: TGTGCCAGCAGTTTTGGTTGGCCGCCGACCCATGGCTACACCTTC.

V is TRBV6-1 and J is TRBJ1-1; no clear D gene. Germline CDR1 and CDR2: MNHNS and SASEGT. The CDR3 is made up of 13 amino acids. V gave up 2 bases and J gave up 7 bases, with 11 bases separating them. CDR3 DNA sequence: TGTGCCAGCAGTGAATGTACGGCGTGTGAAGCTTTCTTT. Protein: CASSECTACEAFF.

This clonotype was observed a few times. DNA of the CDR3: TGCAGTGCTAGCGGGGGGGAGTCTATGGAGACCCAGTACTTC. It codes for CSASGGESMETQYF. V and J are TRBV20-1 and TRBJ2-5, with 8 bases identical to TRBD2. The CDR3 has 14 residues. The V gene end was trimmed by 3 bases and the J gene end by 5 bases; junction bases not matched to a gene: 8. Germline V gives CDR1 DFQATT, CDR2 SNEGSKA (reference sequence).

This clonotype was seen more than once but under ten times. The genes are TRBV3-1 and TRBJ1-6; D not resolved. CDR3 length: 14 amino acids. Trimming shortened V by 1 base and J by 6 bases, and 7 bases separated the two germline ends. From germline, CDR1 is LGHDT and CDR2 YNNKEL (reference sequence). The CDR3 region is CASSQVAGNSPLHF. CDR3 coding DNA: TGTGCCAGCAGCCAAGTGGCGGGTAATTCACCCCTCCACTTT.

This clonotype has only a few counts. The V gene is TRBV5-4, the J gene TRBJ2-4; D call uncertain. The CDR3 runs to 13 residues. Between the trimmed V and J ends, which lost 3 bases and 5 bases, there was a span of 9 bases. CDR1 and CDR2 from the germline V gene are SGHNT and YYREEE (reference sequence). The CDR3 sequence is CASSSWKQNIQYF. CDR3 DNA sequence: TGTGCCAGCAGCTCCTGGAAGCAAAACATTCAGTACTTC. The variable domain in full, with the rest retrieved from reference TRBV5-4 and TRBJ2-4, is ETGVTQSPTHLIKTRGQQVTLRCSSQSGHNTVSWYQQALGQGPQFIFQYYREEENGRGNFPPRFSGLQFPNYSSELNVNALELDDSALYLCASSSWKQNIQYFGAGTRLSVL.

The chain links TRBV19 to TRBJ2-7; D is unresolved. From germline, CDR1 is LNHDA and CDR2 SQIVND (reference sequence). V lost 6 bases and J 0 bases, leaving 15 bases between the germline ends. This CDR3 is 15 amino acids long. The CDR3 is CASSPLPSSSYEQYF. CDR3 nucleotides: TGTGCCAGTAGCCCACTACCTAGTAGCTCCTACGAGCAGTACTTC.

This clonotype was observed a handful of times. The chain carries TRBV14 and TRBJ1-2; unclear D gene. Per the germline V gene, CDR1 is SGHDN and CDR2 is FVKESK. This CDR3 contains 15 residues. V shed 1 base and J shed 8 bases, with 17 bases lying between them. The CDR3 DNA reads as TGTGCCAGCAGCCAAGGAGAGGATTACTCCAGGGGCTACACCTTC. It encodes CASSQGEDYSRGYTF.